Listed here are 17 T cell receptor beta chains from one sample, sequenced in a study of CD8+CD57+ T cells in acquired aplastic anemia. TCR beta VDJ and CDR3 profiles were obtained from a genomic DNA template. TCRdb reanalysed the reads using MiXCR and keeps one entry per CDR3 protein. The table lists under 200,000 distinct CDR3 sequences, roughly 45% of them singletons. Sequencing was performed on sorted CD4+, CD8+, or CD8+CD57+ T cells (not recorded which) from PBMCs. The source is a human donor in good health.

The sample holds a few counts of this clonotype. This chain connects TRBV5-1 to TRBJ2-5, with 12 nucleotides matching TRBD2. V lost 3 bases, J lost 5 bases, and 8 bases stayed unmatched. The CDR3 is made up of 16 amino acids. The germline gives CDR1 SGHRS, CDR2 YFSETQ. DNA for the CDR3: TGCGCCAGCAGCTCCTCTAGCGGGGGGGCCTGGGAGACCCAGTACTTC. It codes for CASSSSSGGAWETQYF.

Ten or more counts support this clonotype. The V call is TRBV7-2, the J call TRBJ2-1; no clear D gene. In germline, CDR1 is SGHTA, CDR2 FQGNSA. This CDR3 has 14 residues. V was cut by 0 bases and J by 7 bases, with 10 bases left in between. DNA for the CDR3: TGTGCCAGCAGCTTAGCGTTTGGCTCGAATGAGCAGTTCTTC. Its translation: CASSLAFGSNEQFF.

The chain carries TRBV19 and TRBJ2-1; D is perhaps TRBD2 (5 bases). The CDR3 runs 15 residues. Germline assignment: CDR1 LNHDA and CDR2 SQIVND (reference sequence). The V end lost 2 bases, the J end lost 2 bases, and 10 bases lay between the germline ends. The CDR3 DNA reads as TGTGCCAGTAGTATATCGAGCGGTACCTACAATGAGCAGTTCTTC. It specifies CASSISSGTYNEQFF.

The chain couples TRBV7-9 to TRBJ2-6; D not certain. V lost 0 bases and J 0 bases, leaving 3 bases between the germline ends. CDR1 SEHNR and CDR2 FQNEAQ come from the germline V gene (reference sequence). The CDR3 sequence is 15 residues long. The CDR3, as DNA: TGTGCCAGCAGCTTAGCGGGCTCTGGGGCCAACGTCCTGACTTTC. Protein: CASSLAGSGANVLTF.

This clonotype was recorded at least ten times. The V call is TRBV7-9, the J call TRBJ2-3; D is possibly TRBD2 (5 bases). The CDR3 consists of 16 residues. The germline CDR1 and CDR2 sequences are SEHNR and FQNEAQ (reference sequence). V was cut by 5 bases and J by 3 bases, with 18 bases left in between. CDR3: CASSPQAASLTDTQYF. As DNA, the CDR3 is TGTGCCAGCAGCCCACAAGCGGCCAGTTTAACAGATACGCAGTATTTT.

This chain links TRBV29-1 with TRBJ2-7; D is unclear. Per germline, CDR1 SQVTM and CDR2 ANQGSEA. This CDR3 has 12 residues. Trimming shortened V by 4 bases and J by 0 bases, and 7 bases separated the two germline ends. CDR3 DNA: TGCAGCGTTGGAACAGACTCCTACGAGCAGTACTTC. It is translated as CSVGTDSYEQYF.

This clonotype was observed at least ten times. CDR3 sequence (DNA): TGTGCCAGCAGCTTAGTTCAACGTGGCACTGAAGCTTTCTTT. It specifies CASSLVQRGTEAFF. V and J are TRBV7-2 and TRBJ1-1; D is unresolved. The V and J ends lost 1 base and 4 bases respectively, with 10 bases between them. The CDR3 is 14 amino acids. CDR1 is SGHTA and CDR2 is FQGNSA in the germline V gene.

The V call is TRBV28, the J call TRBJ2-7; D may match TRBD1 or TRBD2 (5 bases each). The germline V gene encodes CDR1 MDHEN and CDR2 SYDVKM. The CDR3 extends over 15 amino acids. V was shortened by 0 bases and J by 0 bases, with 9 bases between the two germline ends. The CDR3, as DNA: TGTGCCAGCAGTTTATGGGCAGGGAGCTCCTACGAGCAGTACTTC. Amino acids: CASSLWAGSSYEQYF.

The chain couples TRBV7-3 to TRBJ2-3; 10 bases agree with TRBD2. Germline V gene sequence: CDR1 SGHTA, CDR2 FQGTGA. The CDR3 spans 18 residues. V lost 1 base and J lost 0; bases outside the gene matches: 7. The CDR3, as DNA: TGTGCCAGCAGCTTAAAGCGGGGGGGCCGTGGGAGCACAGATACGCAGTATTTT. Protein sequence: CASSLKRGGRGSTDTQYF.

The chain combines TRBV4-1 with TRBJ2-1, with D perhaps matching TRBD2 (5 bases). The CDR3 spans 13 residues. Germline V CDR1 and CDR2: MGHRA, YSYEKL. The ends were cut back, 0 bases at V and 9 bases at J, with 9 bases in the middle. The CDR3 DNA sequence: TGCGCCAGCAGCCAAGATCATGAGGGTGAGCAGTTCTTC. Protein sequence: CASSQDHEGEQFF.

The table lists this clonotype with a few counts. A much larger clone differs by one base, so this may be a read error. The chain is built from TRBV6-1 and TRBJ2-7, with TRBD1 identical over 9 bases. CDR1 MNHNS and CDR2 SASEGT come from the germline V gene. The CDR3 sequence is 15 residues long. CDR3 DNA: TGTGCCGGCAGTGACAACCGGGACAGGGCCTACGAGCAGTACTTC. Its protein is CAGSDNRDRAYEQYF.

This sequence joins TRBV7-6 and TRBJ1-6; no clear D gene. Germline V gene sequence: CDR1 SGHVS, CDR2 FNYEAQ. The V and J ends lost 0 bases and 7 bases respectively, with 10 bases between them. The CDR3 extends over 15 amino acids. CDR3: CASSLARQENSPLHF. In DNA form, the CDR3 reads TGTGCCAGCAGCTTAGCGCGGCAGGAGAATTCACCCCTCCACTTT.

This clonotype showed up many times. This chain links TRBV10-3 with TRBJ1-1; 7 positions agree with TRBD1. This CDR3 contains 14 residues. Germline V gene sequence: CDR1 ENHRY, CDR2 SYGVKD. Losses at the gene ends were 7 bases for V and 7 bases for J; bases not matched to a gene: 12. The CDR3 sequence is CAITQFDRASEAFF. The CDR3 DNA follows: TGTGCCATCACCCAATTTGACAGGGCGAGTGAAGCTTTCTTT.

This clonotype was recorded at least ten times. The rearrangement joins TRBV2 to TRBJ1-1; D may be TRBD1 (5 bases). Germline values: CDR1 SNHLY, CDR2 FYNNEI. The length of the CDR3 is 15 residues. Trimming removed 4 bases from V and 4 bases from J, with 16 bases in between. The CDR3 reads CASSAQVFAGTEAFF. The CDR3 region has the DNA TGTGCCAGCAGTGCACAGGTTTTTGCGGGCACTGAAGCTTTCTTT.

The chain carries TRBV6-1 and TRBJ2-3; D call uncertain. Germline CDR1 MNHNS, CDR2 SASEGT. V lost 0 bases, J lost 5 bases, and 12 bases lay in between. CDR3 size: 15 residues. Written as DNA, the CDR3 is TGTGCCAGCAGTGAAGCGCTCGGTTCAGGAGATACGCAGTATTTT. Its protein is CASSEALGSGDTQYF.

This CDR3 reads CSALTLRALEGEQYF. CDR3 nucleotides: TGCAGTGCCCTCACATTGAGGGCCCTAGAGGGGGAGCAGTACTTC. The V call is TRBV20-1, the J call TRBJ2-7; tentatively, D is TRBD1 or TRBD2 (5 bases each). The CDR3 consists of 15 residues. Per germline, CDR1 DFQATT and CDR2 SNEGSKA (reference sequence). V dropped 6 bases and J dropped 7 bases, with 25 bases sitting between them.

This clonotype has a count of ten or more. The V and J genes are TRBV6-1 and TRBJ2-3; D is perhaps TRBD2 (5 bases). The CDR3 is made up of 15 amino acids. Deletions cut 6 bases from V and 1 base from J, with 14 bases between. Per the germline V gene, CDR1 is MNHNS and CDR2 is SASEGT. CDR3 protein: CASRGWSGGTDTQYF. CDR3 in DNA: TGTGCCAGCAGGGGATGGAGCGGTGGCACAGATACGCAGTATTTT.